This entry lists 25 T cell receptor beta chains sequenced from one sample in a study of blood T cell repertoires in COVID-19. Some clones are missing from TCRdb's copy, which holds only in-frame ones; the method was immunoSEQ multiplex PCR. The data hold about 130,000 clones, with less than 90% observed a single time. The sequenced material came from PBMCs or T cells enriched from blood (not recorded which). Receptors originate from a woman in her forties or fifties who had recovered from COVID-19.

The rearrangement joins TRBV7-6 to TRBJ2-3; TRBD2 aligns across 9 bases. Losses at the gene ends were 2 bases for V and 3 bases for J; bases not matched to a gene: 12. The germline V gene has CDR1 SGHVS and CDR2 FNYEAQ. The CDR3 contains 18 residues. The CDR3 DNA reads TGTGCCAGCAGCTTACGGCCAGCGGGGGGACTTTCGACAGATACGCAGTATTTT. Translated: CASSLRPAGGLSTDTQYF.

The chain is built from TRBV4-2 and TRBJ2-3; no reliable D call. The CDR3 is 14 residues long. V shed 0 bases and J shed 2 bases, with 6 bases lying between them. Germline CDR1 and CDR2: LGHNA and YNFKEQ. CDR3 DNA: TGTGCCAGCAGCCAAGAGGCCCTCACAGATACGCAGTATTTT. Translated: CASSQEALTDTQYF.

The chain is built from TRBV24-1 and TRBJ2-1, with TRBD1 matching 9 bases. The CDR3 length is 14 residues. Unmatched junction bases numbered 7, after V lost 9 bases and J lost 5 bases. Germline V CDR1 and CDR2: KGHDR, SFDVKD. The CDR3 reads CATSGTGSDNEQFF. The DNA of the CDR3 is TGTGCCACCTCCGGGACAGGGTCAGACAATGAGCAGTTCTTC.

This clone was seen more than once but under ten times. The CDR3 loop is CASSNGQGSSYEQYF. CDR3 DNA: TGTGCCAGCAGCAATGGACAGGGGAGCTCCTACGAGCAGTACTTC. The chain carries TRBV7-6 and TRBJ2-7; 9 bases match TRBD1. Trimming removed 5 bases from V and 0 bases from J; junction bases left unmatched: 5. The CDR3 extends over 15 amino acids. Germline assignment: CDR1 SGHVS and CDR2 FNYEAQ.

The chain recombines TRBV7-2 with TRBJ2-1; TRBD2 is a possible D gene (7 bases). The CDR3 is made up of 16 amino acids. Between the trimmed V and J ends, which lost 1 base and 5 bases, there was a span of 15 bases. Looked up from germline, CDR1 is SGHTA and CDR2 is FQGNSA. The CDR3 is CASSLVGGGIDNEQFF. The CDR3 nucleotides read TGTGCCAGCAGCTTAGTAGGGGGGGGCATCGACAATGAGCAGTTCTTC.

The J gene is TRBJ1-3, the V gene TRBV9; D may be TRBD1 (6 bases). The CDR3 sequence is 16 residues long. CDR1 and CDR2 (germline): SGDLS, YYNGEE. The V end was cut by 2 bases, the J end by 0 bases, with 12 bases between. The CDR3 coding sequence is TGTGCCAGCAGCGTCCAGGGGAGATACTCTGGAAACACCATATATTTT. Its translation is CASSVQGRYSGNTIYF.

Concerning this clone: It may be a read error: a sequence one base away is much more abundant. The V call is TRBV14, the J call TRBJ1-1; 10 bases align to TRBD1. Germline lookup yields CDR1 SGHDN and CDR2 FVKESK. The CDR3 contains 14 residues. The junction had 3 bases not matched to a gene; V was cut back by 4 bases and J by 4 bases. The CDR3 DNA sequence: TGTGCCAGCAGCCCCCGGACAGGGGGCACTGAAGCTTTCTTT. Translation: CASSPRTGGTEAFF.

This chain connects TRBV2 to TRBJ1-2; 11 nucleotides match TRBD1. The junction had 9 bases not matched to a gene; V was cut back by 8 bases and J by 1 base. CDR1 is SNHLY and CDR2 is FYNNEI in the germline V gene. The CDR3 loop spans 16 amino acids. The CDR3 DNA follows: TGTGCCAGCCCTTCCCGGGACAGGGGGGATAACTATGGCTACACCTTC. Amino acid sequence: CASPSRDRGDNYGYTF.

This clone came up once. V is TRBV5-5 and J is TRBJ2-3; tentative D call: TRBD2 (6 bases). Trimming cost V 0 bases and J 4 bases, with 6 bases left between them. The CDR3 totals 13 residues. From germline, CDR1 is SGHKS and CDR2 YYEKEE (reference sequence). The CDR3 bases are TGTGCCAGCAGCTTGGTAGCGGCAGATACGCAGTATTTT. This sequence encodes CASSLVAADTQYF.

This clone was detected only a few times. The genes are TRBV10-2 and TRBJ2-7, with 7 bases aligning to TRBD1. This CDR3 is built from 13 residues. The V gene end was trimmed by 8 bases and the J gene end by 4 bases; junction bases not matched to a gene: 8. CDR1 and CDR2 (germline): WSHSY, SAAADI. CDR3 sequence (DNA): TGCGCCAGCGGGGGACAGTCGGAATACGAGCAGTACTTC. It yields the protein CASGGQSEYEQYF.

This chain joins TRBV11-2 and TRBJ1-1; the D gene is possibly TRBD1 (6 bases). The ends were cut back, 2 bases at V and 0 bases at J, with 10 bases in the middle. The germline CDR1 and CDR2 sequences are SGHAT and FQNNGV. The CDR3 spans 15 residues. CDR3 in DNA: TGTGCCAGCAGCTTAAACAAGGGGGTGAACACTGAAGCTTTCTTT. Translated: CASSLNKGVNTEAFF. Full variable domain (outside the CDR3, taken from reference TRBV11-2 and TRBJ1-1): EAGVAQSPRYKIIEKRQSVAFWCNPISGHATLYWYQQILGQGPKLLIQFQNNGVVDDSQLPKDRFSAERLKGVDSTLKIQPAKLEDSAVYLCASSLNKGVNTEAFFGQGTRLTVV.

J is TRBJ2-7 and V is TRBV2, with 8 bases aligning to TRBD1. V gave up 8 bases and J gave up 4 bases; unmatched junction bases: 10. Germline CDR1 is SNHLY and CDR2 is FYNNEI. The CDR3 loop spans 14 amino acids. The CDR3 DNA reads as TGTGCCAGCTATTTTATGCAGGGGGCATACGAGCAGTACTTC. Protein product: CASYFMQGAYEQYF.

The rearrangement joins TRBV11-2 to TRBJ2-5, with 14 nucleotides matching TRBD2. V lost 1 base to trimming and J lost 5 bases; unmatched junction nucleotides: 6. The CDR3 has 17 residues. Per the germline V gene, CDR1 is SGHAT and CDR2 is FQNNGV. Here the CDR3 reads CASSLGTSGGQGETQYF. The CDR3 DNA is TGTGCCAGCAGCTTAGGGACTAGCGGGGGGCAGGGGGAGACCCAGTACTTC.

The V gene is TRBV4-3, the J gene TRBJ1-2; D is unresolved. CDR1 and CDR2 (germline): LGHNA, YSLEER. The CDR3 is made up of 15 amino acids. The V gene lost 0 bases and the J gene lost 6 bases, with 14 bases spanning the gap. CDR3 protein: CASSQEGREVDGYTF. The DNA for the CDR3 is TGCGCCAGCAGCCAAGAGGGAAGGGAGGTGGATGGCTACACCTTC.

The chain links TRBV27 to TRBJ2-7; 7 bases fit TRBD1. This CDR3 has 15 residues. Germline-derived CDR1 and CDR2 are MNHEY and SMNVEV (reference sequence). The V and J ends lost 0 bases and 4 bases, in that order; junction bases with no gene match: 6. Written as DNA, the CDR3 is TGTGCCAGCAGTTTATCAGCAGGGGGAGCGTACGAGCAGTACTTC. Amino acid sequence: CASSLSAGGAYEQYF.

This clone has only one observation. J is TRBJ2-7 and V is TRBV19; D remains ambiguous. Germline V gene data show CDR1 as LNHDA and CDR2 as SQIVND (reference sequence). The V gene lost 4 bases and the J gene lost 0 bases, with 4 bases spanning the gap. CDR3 length: 12 residues. In DNA, the CDR3 is TGTGCCAGTAGTACCCACTCCTACGAGCAGTACTTC. It codes for CASSTHSYEQYF.

The chain recombines TRBV9 with TRBJ1-6; D is perhaps TRBD1 (6 bases). The CDR3 covers 15 residues. Germline V gene sequence: CDR1 SGDLS, CDR2 YYNGEE. V lost 0 bases to trimming and J lost 6 bases, with 10 bases between them. The CDR3, as DNA: TGTGCCAGCAGCGTAGGACAGGAGATTAATTCACCCCTCCACTTT. Amino acids: CASSVGQEINSPLHF.

The V gene is TRBV12-3 or TRBV12-4, the J gene TRBJ1-1; maybe TRBD1 (6 bases). V shed 3 bases and J shed 5 bases, with 7 bases lying between them. The CDR3 loop spans 12 amino acids. The CDR3 sequence is CASSLRGTEAFF. DNA for the CDR3: TGTGCCAGCAGTTTGAGGGGGACTGAAGCTTTCTTT.

The chain links TRBV7-8 to TRBJ2-7; TRBD1 agrees at 10 bases. The CDR3 is 16 amino acids. CDR1 and CDR2 from the germline V gene are SGHVS and FQNEAQ. V was clipped by 5 bases and J by 4 bases; unmatched bases: 11. CDR3 DNA: TGTGCCAGCAGCCCCCGGCGGGACAGGGGTGGTTACGAGCAGTACTTC. This encodes CASSPRRDRGGYEQYF.

The V gene is TRBV18, the J gene TRBJ1-3; 10 bases match TRBD1. The CDR3 loop spans 16 amino acids. V lost 6 bases to trimming and J lost 4 bases; unmatched junction nucleotides: 9. Looked up from germline, CDR1 is KGHSH and CDR2 is LQKENI. CDR3 loop: CASSSDRGQRGNTIYF. CDR3 DNA sequence: TGTGCCAGCTCCTCCGACAGGGGGCAAAGAGGAAACACCATATATTTT.

The chain combines TRBV11-3 with TRBJ2-7; tentative D call: TRBD1 (7 bases). The CDR3 contains 13 residues. The V gene's germline CDR1 is SGHNT and CDR2 YENEEA. V shed 8 bases and J shed 2 bases, with 13 bases lying between them. CDR3 sequence: CASGAGGTYEQYF. The CDR3 bases are TGTGCCAGCGGGGCAGGGGGGACCTACGAGCAGTACTTC.

The rearrangement links TRBV10-3 to TRBJ2-3; TRBD1 is a possible D gene (5 bases). Trimming pared 6 bases from V and 0 bases from J, leaving 13 bases between. CDR3 length: 15 amino acids. Germline V gene lookup returns CDR1 ENHRY and CDR2 SYGVKD. CDR3 sequence (DNA): TGTGCCATCAGCGTGGACACCTCTAGCACAGATACGCAGTATTTT. Residues: CAISVDTSSTDTQYF.

V usage is TRBV19 and J usage is TRBJ2-2, with 12 positions matching TRBD1. The CDR3 contains 19 residues. V lost 4 bases, J lost 3 bases, and 12 bases stayed unmatched. Looked up from germline, CDR1 is LNHDA and CDR2 is SQIVND (reference sequence). CDR3 coding DNA: TGTGCCAGTAGTAAAGGGGACAGGGGGCGCTACTTCGACACCGGGGAGCTGTTTTTT. Amino acid sequence: CASSKGDRGRYFDTGELFF.

The V call is TRBV7-9, the J call TRBJ1-2, with 10 bases that match TRBD1. The CDR3 runs to 16 residues. J gave up 0 bases and V 1 base, and 2 bases lay outside the gene matches. Germline V gene lookup returns CDR1 SEHNR and CDR2 FQNEAQ (reference sequence). The CDR3 sequence: CASSLGGQGANYGYTF. The CDR3 DNA reads as TGTGCCAGCAGCTTAGGAGGACAGGGGGCTAACTATGGCTACACCTTC.

The J gene is TRBJ2-1, the V gene TRBV29-1; TRBD1 matches 7 bases. The germline V gene encodes CDR1 SQVTM and CDR2 ANQGSEA. Trimming took 1 base from V and 3 from J; bases not matched to a gene: 6. This CDR3 is 15 amino acids long. Here the CDR3 reads CSVEGGQTDYNEQFF. CDR3 DNA sequence: TGCAGCGTTGAAGGGGGACAGACGGACTACAATGAGCAGTTCTTC.